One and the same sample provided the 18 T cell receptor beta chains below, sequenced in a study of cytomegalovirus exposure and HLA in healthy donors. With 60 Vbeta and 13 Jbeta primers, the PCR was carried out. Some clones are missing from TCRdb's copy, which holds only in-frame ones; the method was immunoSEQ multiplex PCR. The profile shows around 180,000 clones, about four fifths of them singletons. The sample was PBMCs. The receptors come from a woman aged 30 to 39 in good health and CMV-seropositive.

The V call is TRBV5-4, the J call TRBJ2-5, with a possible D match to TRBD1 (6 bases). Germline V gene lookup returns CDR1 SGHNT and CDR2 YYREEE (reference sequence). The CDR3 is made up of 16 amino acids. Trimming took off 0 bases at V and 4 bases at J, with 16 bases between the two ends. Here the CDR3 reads CASSLVSGPQGETQYF. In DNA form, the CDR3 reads TGTGCCAGCAGCTTGGTGTCTGGCCCACAGGGAGAGACCCAGTACTTC.

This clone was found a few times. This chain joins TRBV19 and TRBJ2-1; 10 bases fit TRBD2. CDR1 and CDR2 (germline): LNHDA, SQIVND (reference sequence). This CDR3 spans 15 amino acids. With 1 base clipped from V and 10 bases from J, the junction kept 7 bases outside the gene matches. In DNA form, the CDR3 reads TGTGCCAGTAGTATAGTAAGCGGGAGGGCCGGGGAGCAGTTCTTC. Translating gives CASSIVSGRAGEQFF.

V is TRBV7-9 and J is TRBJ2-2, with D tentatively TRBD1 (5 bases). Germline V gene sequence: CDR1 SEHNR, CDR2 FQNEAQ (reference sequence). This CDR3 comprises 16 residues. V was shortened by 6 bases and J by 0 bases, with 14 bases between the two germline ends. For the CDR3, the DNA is TGTGCCAGCAGATACGACTGGGGCTCGAACACCGGGGAGCTGTTTTTT. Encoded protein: CASRYDWGSNTGELFF.

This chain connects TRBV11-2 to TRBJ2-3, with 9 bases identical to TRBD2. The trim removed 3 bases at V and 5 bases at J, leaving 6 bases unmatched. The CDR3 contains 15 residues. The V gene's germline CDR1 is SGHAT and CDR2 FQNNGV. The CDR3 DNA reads TGTGCCAGCAGCTTGAAGCGGGGGGCCGGAGATACGCAGTATTTT. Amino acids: CASSLKRGAGDTQYF.

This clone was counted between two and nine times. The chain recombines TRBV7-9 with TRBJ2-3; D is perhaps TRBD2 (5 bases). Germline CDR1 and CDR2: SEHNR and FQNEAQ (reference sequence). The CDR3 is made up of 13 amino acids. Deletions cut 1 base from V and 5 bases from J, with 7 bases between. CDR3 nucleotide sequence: TGTGCCAGCAGCTTAGTTGGGAGAGATACGCAGTATTTT. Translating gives CASSLVGRDTQYF.

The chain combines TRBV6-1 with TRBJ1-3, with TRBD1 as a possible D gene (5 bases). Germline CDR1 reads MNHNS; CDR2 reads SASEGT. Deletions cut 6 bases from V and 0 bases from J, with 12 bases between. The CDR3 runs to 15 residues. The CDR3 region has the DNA TGTGCCAGCAGCACCGACAGAGACTCTGGAAACACCATATATTTT. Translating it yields CASSTDRDSGNTIYF.

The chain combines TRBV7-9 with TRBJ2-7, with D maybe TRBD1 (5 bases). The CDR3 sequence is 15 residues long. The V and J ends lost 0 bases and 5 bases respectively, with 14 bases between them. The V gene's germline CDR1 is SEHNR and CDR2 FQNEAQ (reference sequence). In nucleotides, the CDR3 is TGTGCCAGCAGCTTAGCTCTGCAGGGCCCTGACGAGCAGTACTTC. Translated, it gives CASSLALQGPDEQYF.

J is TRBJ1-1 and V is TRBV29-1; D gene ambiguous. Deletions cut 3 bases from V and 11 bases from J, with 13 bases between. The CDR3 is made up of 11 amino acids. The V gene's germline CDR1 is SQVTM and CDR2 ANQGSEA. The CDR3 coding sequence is TGCAGCGTTGACCCGGGAGGGTTGGCTTTCTTT. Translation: CSVDPGGLAFF.

CDR3 loop: CASRAAGPTLGGYGYTF. CDR3 nucleotide sequence: TGTGCCAGCAGGGCGGCAGGCCCTACCTTGGGGGGCTATGGCTACACCTTC. The chain is built from TRBV28 and TRBJ1-2, with a possible D match to TRBD1 (5 bases). The CDR3 runs to 17 residues. Trimming took 6 bases from V and 4 from J, leaving 24 bases between them. Germline CDR1 reads MDHEN; CDR2 reads SYDVKM.

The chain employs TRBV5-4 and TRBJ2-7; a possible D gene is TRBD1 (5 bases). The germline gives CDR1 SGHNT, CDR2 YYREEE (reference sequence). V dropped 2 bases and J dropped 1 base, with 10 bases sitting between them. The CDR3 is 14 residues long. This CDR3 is CASSLLDRSYEQYF. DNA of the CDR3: TGTGCCAGCAGCTTATTAGACAGATCCTACGAGCAGTACTTC.

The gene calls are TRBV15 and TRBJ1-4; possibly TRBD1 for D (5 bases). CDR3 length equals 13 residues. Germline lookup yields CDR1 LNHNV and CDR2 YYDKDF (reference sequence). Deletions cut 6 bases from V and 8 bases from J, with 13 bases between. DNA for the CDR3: TGTGCCACCAGACCCCGGGCAGGGGAAAAACTGTTTTTT. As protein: CATRPRAGEKLFF.

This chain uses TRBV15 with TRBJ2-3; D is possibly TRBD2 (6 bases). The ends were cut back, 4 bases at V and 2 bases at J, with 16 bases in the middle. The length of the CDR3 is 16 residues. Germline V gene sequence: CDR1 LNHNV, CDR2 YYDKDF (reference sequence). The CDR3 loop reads CATSTAASAVTDTQYF. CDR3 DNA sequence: TGTGCCACCAGCACCGCCGCTAGCGCGGTCACAGATACGCAGTATTTT.

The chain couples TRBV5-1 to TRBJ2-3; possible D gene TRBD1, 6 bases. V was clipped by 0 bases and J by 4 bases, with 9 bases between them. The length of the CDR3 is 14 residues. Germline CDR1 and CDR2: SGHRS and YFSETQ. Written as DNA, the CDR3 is TGCGCCAGCAGCTTGGGACAGGCCGCAGATACGCAGTATTTT. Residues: CASSLGQAADTQYF.

The CDR3 sequence: CASSEARDYGNTIYF. Here the CDR3 DNA reads TGTGCCAGCAGTGAGGCCAGGGATTATGGAAACACCATATATTTT. This chain joins TRBV2 and TRBJ1-3; possibly TRBD1 for D (5 bases). The V end lost 3 bases, the J end lost 3 bases, and 12 bases lay between the germline ends. The CDR3 runs 15 residues. Germline CDR1 reads SNHLY; CDR2 reads FYNNEI.

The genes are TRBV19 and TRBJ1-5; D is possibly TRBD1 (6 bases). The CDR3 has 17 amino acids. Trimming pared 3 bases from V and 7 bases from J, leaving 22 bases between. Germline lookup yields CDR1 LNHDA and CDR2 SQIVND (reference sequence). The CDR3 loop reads CASSIFHPGGQGQPQHF. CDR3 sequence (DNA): TGTGCCAGTAGTATTTTCCATCCGGGGGGGCAGGGCCAGCCCCAGCATTTT.

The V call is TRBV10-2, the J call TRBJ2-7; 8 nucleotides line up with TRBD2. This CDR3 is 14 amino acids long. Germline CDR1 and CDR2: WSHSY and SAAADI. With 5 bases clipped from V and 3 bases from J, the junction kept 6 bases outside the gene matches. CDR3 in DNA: TGCGCCAGCAGTCCAGCGGGGGCCATCTACGAGCAGTACTTC. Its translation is CASSPAGAIYEQYF.

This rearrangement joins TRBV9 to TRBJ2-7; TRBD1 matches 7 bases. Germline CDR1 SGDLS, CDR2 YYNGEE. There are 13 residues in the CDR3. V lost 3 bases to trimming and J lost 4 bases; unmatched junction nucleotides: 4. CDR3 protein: CASSGKTGYEQYF. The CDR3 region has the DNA TGTGCCAGCAGCGGAAAGACAGGGTACGAGCAGTACTTC.

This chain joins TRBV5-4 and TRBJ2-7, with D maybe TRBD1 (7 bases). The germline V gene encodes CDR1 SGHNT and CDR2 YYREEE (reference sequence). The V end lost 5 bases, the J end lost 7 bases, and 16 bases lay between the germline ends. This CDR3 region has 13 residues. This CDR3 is CASSDTGAGEQYF. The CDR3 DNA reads TGTGCCAGCAGTGATACAGGGGCGGGGGAGCAGTACTTC.